What follows describes a single T cell receptor (beta chain). The data stem from a study of blood T cell repertoires in COVID-19. Overall study: Whether acute or convalescent, the COVID-19 samples came from the United States, Italy and Spain. PBMCs, B-cell-depleted T cells, or T cells were the source of the cDNA or gDNA that made up the material.

Source study methods: Counts of nucleated cells, estimated from reference gene primer amplification, were obtained. Clones were read by immunoSEQ multiplex PCR, and TCRdb kept only the in-frame ones, dropping some. That table furnishes V, J and clone size, whereas the DNA furnished D and trimming. This table holds around 140,000 clones, 87% found once. Per germline, CDR1 SGHNT and CDR2 YYREEE (reference sequence). Trimming left V 4 bases short and J 0 bases short, with 13 bases between. CDR3 length equals 15 residues. The sequence came from a man aged 45-60 years with active COVID-19. This chain links TRBV5-4 with TRBJ1-2; D is unresolved. Source material: peripheral blood. CDR3 sequence reads: CASSHPVEANYGYTF. The DNA of the CDR3 is TGTGCCAGCAGCCACCCCGTGGAGGCTAACTATGGCTACACCTTC.